This T cell receptor (beta chain) was documented in a study of blood T cell repertoires in COVID-19. Background on the study: Acute-phase and convalescent COVID-19 samples originated in the United States, Italy and Spain. T cells, B-cell-depleted T cells, or PBMCs provided the cDNA or gDNA that served as material.

Trimming left V 0 bases short and J 5 bases short, with 11 bases between. CDR1 and CDR2 (germline): SGHRS, YFSETQ. The CDR3 length is 15 residues. Sequencing was performed with immunoSEQ multiplex PCR; in TCRdb, only in-frame clones are kept and a portion is missing. The table lists some 300,000 clones, approximately 89% of them singletons. This clonotype was sampled from a woman aged 45-60 years who had been exposed to COVID-19. The specimen was PBMCs or T cells enriched from blood (not recorded which). The V and J genes are TRBV5-1 and TRBJ2-2; perhaps TRBD1 as D (6 bases). CDR3 sequence reads: CASSLAKGETGELFF. CDR3 sequence (DNA): TGCGCCAGCAGCTTGGCCAAGGGGGAAACCGGGGAGCTGTTTTTT.